A selection of T cell receptor beta chains follows, all from one sample in a study of T cells in Graves' hyperthyroidism and ophthalmopathy. TCRdb re-derived calls from the multiplex PCR reads in MiXCR, one entry per CDR3 protein. This table holds 500,000 to 650,000 distinct CDR3 sequences, about 14% found once. The sequenced material came from blood. The receptors were gathered from a woman between 40 and 55 years old with Graves' hyperthyroidism. Both conserved end residues are part of each CDR3. D genes are given only for firm matches. Some rows have no size entry. The others give once, few or many, or a class for an expanded clone.

j_call d_call clone_size v_call cdr3_aa cdr3_nt
TRBJ1-1 - - TRBV7-9 CASSRRSDGTEAFF TGTGCCAGCAGTCGGCGGTCGGATGGGACTGAAGCTTTCTTT
TRBJ1-2 TRBD1 few TRBV12-3/TRBV12-4 CASSSQQGFYGYTF TGTGCCAGCAGTTCGCAACAGGGGTTCTATGGCTACACCTTC
TRBJ2-3 TRBD2 few TRBV2 CASSGGERENTDTQYF TGTGCCAGCAGTGGGGGGGAGCGGGAAAACACAGATACGCAGTATTTT
TRBJ2-7 - many TRBV7-2 CASSPRQPYEQYF TGTGCCAGCAGCCCCCGACAGCCATACGAGCAGTACTTC
TRBJ2-2 - few TRBV27 CASSDPTTGELFF TGTGCCAGCAGTGATCCAACCACCGGGGAGCTGTTTTTT
TRBJ1-3 - - TRBV7-8 CASSLALDSENTIYF TGTGCCAGCAGCTTAGCGTTAGACAGCGAAAACACCATATATTTT
TRBJ1-5 - many TRBV11-2 CASSLQYNQPQHF TGTGCCAGCAGCTTACAGTACAATCAGCCCCAGCATTTT
TRBJ1-4 - - TRBV5-1 CASSLPSNEKLFF TGCGCCAGCAGCCTACCGTCTAATGAAAAACTGTTTTTT
TRBJ2-2 - many TRBV2 CASREGVTGELFF TGTGCCAGCAGAGAAGGGGTAACCGGGGAGCTGTTTTTT
TRBJ2-3 TRBD2 - TRBV20-1 CSAAGTSGSDTQYF TGCAGTGCTGCCGGGACTAGCGGCTCAGATACGCAGTATTTT
TRBJ1-4 TRBD1 - TRBV3-1 CASSQWRGQGREKLFF TGTGCCAGCAGCCAGTGGCGGGGACAGGGAAGGGAAAAACTGTTTTTT
TRBJ2-7 TRBD2 many TRBV12-3/TRBV12-4 CASSRLAGGYEQYF TGTGCCAGCAGCCGACTAGCGGGAGGCTACGAGCAGTACTTC
TRBJ1-2 TRBD1 many TRBV28 CASSPQTGVGGYTF TGTGCCAGCAGTCCCCAAACAGGGGTGGGTGGCTACACCTTC
TRBJ2-7 - once TRBV13 CASSQIGRYGQYF TGTGCCAGCAGCCAGATTGGACGCTACGGGCAGTACTTC
TRBJ2-7 TRBD1 many TRBV5-1 CASSQDRGRFEQYF TGCGCCAGCAGCCAGGACAGGGGACGTTTTGAGCAGTACTTC
TRBJ2-7 - many TRBV30 CACRVPNSYEQYF TGTGCCTGCAGGGTTCCCAACTCCTACGAGCAGTACTTC
TRBJ2-7 TRBD2 many TRBV2 CASTMIAGGNTYEQYF TGTGCCAGCACCATGATAGCGGGAGGGAATACCTACGAGCAGTACTTC
TRBJ1-2 - many TRBV5-6 CASSLRVYGYTF TGTGCCAGCAGCTTGAGGGTCTATGGCTACACCTTC
TRBJ1-1 - many TRBV12-3/TRBV12-4 CASSPSLTSVAFF TGTGCCAGCAGTCCCTCGCTCACTTCGGTGGCTTTCTTT
TRBJ2-2 - few TRBV3-1 CASSQAMNTGELFF TGTGCCAGCAGCCAAGCGATGAATACCGGGGAGCTGTTTTTT
TRBJ1-2 - many TRBV15 CATSIGGNYGYTF TGTGCCACCAGCATAGGCGGTAACTATGGCTACACCTTC
TRBJ2-7 TRBD1 many TRBV27 CASSGHRQGIYEQYF TGTGCCAGCAGTGGACATCGACAGGGAATCTACGAGCAGTACTTC
TRBJ1-5 - - TRBV20-1 CSAPYGQINQPQHF TGCAGTGCTCCTTACGGACAGATCAATCAGCCCCAGCATTTT
TRBJ1-1 TRBD1 few TRBV19 CASSILAPTGRITEAFF TGTGCCAGTAGTATCCTTGCCCCGACAGGGAGGATAACTGAAGCTTTCTTT
TRBJ2-2 TRBD1 many TRBV20-1 CSARGRAGGRTGELFF TGCAGTGCTAGAGGGCGAGCAGGGGGCAGGACCGGGGAGCTGTTTTTT
TRBJ1-5 - many TRBV6-1 CASSEVVGGNQPQHF TGTGCCAGCAGTGAGGTCGTGGGGGGCAATCAGCCCCAGCATTTT
TRBJ2-1 - - TRBV5-1 CASSLDRSSYYEQFF TGCGCCAGCAGCTTGGACCGGAGCTCCTACTATGAGCAGTTCTTC
TRBJ1-1 - few TRBV7-2 CASRNGQILTEAFF TGTGCCAGCAGAAACGGGCAGATCTTAACTGAAGCTTTCTTT
TRBJ2-5 TRBD1 few TRBV28 CASSTPDRDTLKETQYF TGTGCCAGCAGTACGCCTGACAGGGATACTCTTAAAGAGACCCAGTACTTC
TRBJ2-7 - many TRBV2 CASSVLRRGPYEQYF TGTGCCAGCAGTGTGTTGCGCAGGGGACCCTACGAGCAGTACTTC
TRBJ2-1 TRBD2 - TRBV19 CASSSWTSGMGQFF TGTGCCAGTAGTTCCTGGACTAGCGGGATGGGGCAGTTCTTC
TRBJ2-1 - few TRBV29-1 CSVEGGNERWYNEQFF TGCAGCGTTGAAGGGGGGAATGAGAGGTGGTACAATGAGCAGTTCTTC
TRBJ2-5 TRBD1 few TRBV5-1 CASSWETGVNQETQYF TGCGCCAGCAGCTGGGAGACAGGGGTGAACCAAGAGACCCAGTACTTC
TRBJ2-7 TRBD2 many TRBV28 CASSRGGRTSGYEQYF TGTGCCAGCAGCCGGGGGGGACGGACTAGCGGCTACGAGCAGTACTTC
TRBJ2-2 - many TRBV7-3 CASSSSSTGELFF TGTGCCAGCAGCTCCAGTTCCACCGGGGAGCTGTTTTTT
TRBJ2-2 TRBD2 - TRBV5-1 CASSLGTSGRSTGELFF TGCGCCAGCAGCTTGGGGACTAGCGGGAGGTCCACCGGGGAGCTGTTTTTT
TRBJ2-7 TRBD1 - TRBV20-1 CSARDSNRGTYEQYF TGCAGTGCTAGAGATTCGAACAGGGGCACCTACGAGCAGTACTTC
TRBJ1-4 - - TRBV5-8 CASSLSPGMNEKLFF TGTGCCAGCAGCTTGTCTCCAGGAATGAATGAAAAACTGTTTTTT
TRBJ2-5 TRBD2 many TRBV5-4 CASSLEASGSTETQYF TGTGCCAGCAGCTTGGAGGCTAGCGGGAGTACGGAGACCCAGTACTTC
TRBJ2-2 - - TRBV5-6 CASSLALGVGTGELFF TGTGCCAGCAGCTTGGCTCTGGGGGTAGGTACCGGGGAGCTGTTTTTT
TRBJ1-2 TRBD1 many TRBV12-3/TRBV12-4 CASSLARQGCTF TGTGCCAGCAGTTTAGCGCGACAGGGGTGCACCTTC
TRBJ2-1 TRBD1 - TRBV27 CASSQTSPGQGIEQFF TGTGCCAGCAGTCAAACTTCTCCGGGACAGGGCATCGAGCAGTTCTTC
TRBJ2-7 - - TRBV6-1 CASSETGRAEQYF TGTGCCAGCAGTGAAACAGGGAGGGCCGAGCAGTACTTC
TRBJ2-7 TRBD2 - TRBV5-1 CASSLIASGSYEQYF TGCGCCAGCAGCTTGATCGCTAGCGGGAGCTACGAGCAGTACTTC
TRBJ1-2 - many TRBV5-1 CASGTGTLTNYGYTF TGCGCCAGCGGAACCGGGACATTGACTAACTATGGCTACACCTTC
TRBJ2-7 - - TRBV6-2/TRBV6-3 CASSYSDTNYSYEQYF TGTGCCAGCAGTTACTCGGACACCAACTACAGCTACGAGCAGTACTTC
TRBJ1-1 TRBD1 - TRBV10-2 CASARDRVSAEAFF TGCGCCAGCGCCAGGGACAGGGTATCCGCTGAAGCTTTCTTT
TRBJ1-1 - - TRBV5-6 CASSLAPFTEAFF TGTGCCAGCAGCTTGGCCCCCTTTACTGAAGCTTTCTTT
TRBJ2-1 - many TRBV6-6 CASSYSRVYNEQFF TGTGCCAGCAGTTACTCCCGGGTCTACAATGAGCAGTTCTTC
TRBJ2-7 - many TRBV6-1 CASSEGTRGKYEQYF TGTGCCAGCAGTGAGGGGACAAGGGGCAAGTACGAGCAGTACTTC